These T cell receptor beta chains were read from a single sample in a study of PD-1 blockade in classical Hodgkin lymphoma. Sequencing was performed with immunoSEQ multiplex PCR; in TCRdb, only in-frame clones are kept and a portion is missing. The profile shows some 17,000 clones, 70% to 90% of them singletons. Sequenced sample: peripheral blood mononuclear cells (PBMCs). The receptors were sampled from a human donor with classical Hodgkin lymphoma. CDR3s include the opening cysteine and the closing phenylalanine or tryptophan. Each record gives: V gene, J gene, CDR3 protein.

TRBV5-1	TRBJ2-2	CASSLWYTGELFF
TRBV11-2	TRBJ2-1	CASSAGTYNEQFF
TRBV6-1	TRBJ2-7	CASTPGRATYEQYF
TRBV7-2	TRBJ1-1	CASSPGLRMGTEAFF
TRBV7-7	TRBJ2-2	CASSLGETYTGELFF
TRBV23-1	TRBJ2-6	CASSVPLTQQSRANVLTF
TRBV6-5	TRBJ2-1	CASSKGRALTGQFF
TRBV5-1	TRBJ2-1	CASSYPTSVSYNEQFF
TRBV28	TRBJ2-7	CASSLASGSRLAYEQYF
TRBV6-1	TRBJ2-2	CASSEGDTGELFF
TRBV18	TRBJ2-2	CASSPGTGSTGELFF
TRBV15	TRBJ2-2	CATSRDRGTGELFF
TRBV2	TRBJ2-7	CASIAGEQYF
TRBV19	TRBJ2-2	CASKRGQGTNTGELFF
TRBV6-5	TRBJ1-5	CASSLTGQNQPQHF
TRBV6-5	TRBJ2-7	CASSPPGVTYEQYF
TRBV6-5	TRBJ2-7	CASSYTGLGQYEQYF
TRBV27	TRBJ2-7	CASSRGPGVIKSSYEQYF
TRBV10-3	TRBJ2-5	CAISGTSDQETQYF
TRBV5-1	TRBJ2-5	CASSRSGDGQETQYF
TRBV28	TRBJ1-1	CASWRTGFPEAFF
TRBV4-2	TRBJ2-7	CASSQGVGSYEQYF
TRBV6-6	TRBJ2-1	CASSYGTSGNEQFF
TRBV20-1	TRBJ2-4	CSGAKQGIQYF
TRBV9	TRBJ2-1	CASSGPVGTGAYNEQFF
TRBV2	TRBJ2-3	CASSEAGIGTDTQYF
TRBV10-2	TRBJ2-3	CASGVPGTDTQYF
TRBV21-1	TRBJ2-7	CASSKRARAYEQYF
TRBV5-1	TRBJ2-7	CASSPGGAYEQYF
TRBV10-2	TRBJ1-1	CASAGTAGEAFF
TRBV6-1	TRBJ1-3	CASIRQSSSGNTIYF
TRBV6-4	TRBJ2-1	CASSKRLGGRVDNEQFF
TRBV6-4	TRBJ2-2	CASSGLAGDTGELFF
TRBV28	TRBJ2-1	CASSPKTYLVPYNEQFF
TRBV18	TRBJ2-1	CASSLAGATDEQFF
TRBV25-1	TRBJ2-7	CASSGGQGRDEQYF
TRBV28	TRBJ2-7	CASSLGGYYEQYF
TRBV5-4	TRBJ2-2	CASSPLPADSNTGELFF
TRBV4-1	TRBJ2-5	CASSPRDRSRETQYF
TRBV19	TRBJ2-7	CASSIAEGYEQYF
TRBV27	TRBJ2-6	CASSPTGTSGANVLTF
TRBV28	TRBJ2-7	CASSPGSTSFPYEQYF
TRBV4-1	TRBJ1-2	CASSPARGRTGDYGYTF